This entry describes one TCR beta chain. Its antigen is not known. This specimen belongs to a study of response to subunit inactivated influenza vaccine. Broader study findings: It was suggested by the authors that few new T cells are recruited by each seasonal influenza vaccination.

Trimming stripped 1 base from V and 7 bases from J, with 14 bases between. CDR1 and CDR2 from the germline V gene are SGHRS and YFSETQ. CDR3 length: 14 residues. A single record per CDR3 protein comes from TCRdb applying MiXCR to the RT-PCR reads. Found here are 650,000 to 800,000 distinct CDR3 sequences, about 14% of them singletons; the top ten hold 5.5% to 7%. Sample: PBMCs from blood, taken 14 to 15 days before vaccination. The sequence was obtained from a man in his fifties who received an inactivated influenza vaccine. The V and J genes are TRBV5-1 and TRBJ1-1, with TRBD1 as a possible D gene (5 bases). CDR3 nucleotides: TGCGCCAGCAGCTTGAAGGGGACGATGGGTGAAGCTTTCTTT. Protein product: CASSLKGTMGEAFF. Variable domain in full (rest from reference TRBV5-1 and TRBJ1-1): KAGVTQTPRYLIKTRGQQVTLSCSPISGHRSVSWYQQTPGQGLQFLFEYFSETQRNKGNFPGRFSGRQFSNSRSEMNVSTLELGDSALYLCASSLKGTMGEAFFGQGTRLTVV.